The clone carrying this T cell receptor (beta chain) has ten or more counts. Its specificity is not known. The data belong to a study of T cells in Graves' hyperthyroidism and ophthalmopathy. Findings and caveats of the study: Ophthalmopathy was told apart from stable hyperthyroidism by a 13 V-J model.

The PBMCs studied were ones that came from about 9.9 ml fresh peripheral blood. TCR beta CDR3 regions were amplified from RNA. Carried out on the TCR CDR3, a first-round RT-PCR used the HTBI primer set. TCRdb reprocessed the multiplex PCR reads via MiXCR and lists one record per CDR3 protein. The sample lists over 200,000 distinct CDR3 sequences; more than 12% were seen once. Germline V gives CDR1 MDHEN, CDR2 SYDVKM. The CDR3 sequence is 14 residues long. V trimming: 8 bases; J trimming: 3 bases; junction bases outside the gene matches: 3. Sample: blood. The sequence was collected from a woman aged 40 to 50 with Graves' hyperthyroidism that later progressed to Graves' ophthalmopathy. This chain uses TRBV28 with TRBJ2-2; 10 bases line up with TRBD2. CDR3: CASEGLADTGELFF. The DNA for the CDR3 is TGTGCCAGCGAAGGACTAGCGGACACCGGGGAGCTGTTTTTT.